The 13 T cell receptor beta chains below come from one sample, sequenced in a study of regulatory T cells in long-lasting Graves disease. Time point specified: newly diagnosed GD, antithyroid drugs for less than 3 months. PBMC RNA served as the TCR library source. Arm-PCR of CDR3 regions and iRepertoire HTBI primers were the basis on which TCR beta libraries were built. TCRdb itself ran the multiplex PCR reads through MiXCR, one entry per CDR3 protein. This table has around 500,000 distinct CDR3 sequences, around 12% appearing once. The data also belong to a second study, concerning T cells in Graves' hyperthyroidism and ophthalmopathy.

Material: peripheral blood mononuclear cells (PBMCs), obtained at new diagnosis, from a patient treated with antithyroid drugs. Source of these receptors: a woman aged 25-40 years with Graves disease.

The rearrangement joins TRBV7-9 to TRBJ2-5; TRBD1 matches at 7 bases. This CDR3 is 13 amino acids long. The germline V gene has CDR1 SEHNR and CDR2 FQNEAQ (reference sequence). The V gene end was trimmed by 8 bases and the J gene end by 3 bases; junction bases not matched to a gene: 6. The CDR3 region is CASHRGTEETQYF. CDR3 bases: TGTGCCAGCCACAGGGGCACCGAAGAGACCCAGTACTTC.

This chain links TRBV18 with TRBJ2-1; tentative D call: TRBD2 (5 bases). CDR3 length: 14 amino acids. V shed 1 base and J shed 5 bases, with 9 bases lying between them. In germline, CDR1 is KGHSH, CDR2 LQKENI. CDR3: CASSPLANNNEQFF. The DNA for the CDR3 is TGTGCCAGCTCACCACTAGCGAATAACAATGAGCAGTTCTTC.

This sequence joins TRBV5-1 and TRBJ2-7; TRBD1 matches at 12 bases. This CDR3 has 15 amino acids. Germline values: CDR1 SGHRS, CDR2 YFSETQ. The junction had 10 bases not matched to a gene; V was cut back by 7 bases and J by 5 bases. CDR3 sequence: CASLRPGQGAHEQYF. The CDR3 DNA is TGCGCCAGCCTTCGACCGGGACAGGGGGCCCACGAGCAGTACTTC.

J is TRBJ2-2 and V is TRBV30, with D uncertain. Germline CDR1 reads GTSNPN; CDR2 reads SVGIG (reference sequence). V lost 2 bases and J 7 bases, leaving 8 bases between the germline ends. The CDR3 has 12 residues. In nucleotides, the CDR3 is TGTGCCTGGAGTCCCCGGATCGGGGAGCTGTTTTTT. This codes for CAWSPRIGELFF.

The rearrangement links TRBV9 to TRBJ1-2; the match to TRBD1 covers 11 bases. V shed 4 bases, J shed 4 bases, and the junction held 12 bases outside the gene matches. The CDR3 is 17 residues long. Germline V gene lookup returns CDR1 SGDLS and CDR2 YYNGEE. CDR3 in DNA: TGTGCCAGCAGCCCCGGAGGACAGGGGGCCCGGATCTATGGCTACACCTTC. Protein product: CASSPGGQGARIYGYTF.

The table lists this clonotype with many counts. The chain employs TRBV2 and TRBJ1-2, with 7 nucleotides matching TRBD1. J gave up 4 bases and V 1 base, and 9 bases lay outside the gene matches. The CDR3 extends over 16 amino acids. CDR1 is SNHLY, CDR2 FYNNEI, per germline. This CDR3 is CASSEGRDRKVYGYTF. For the CDR3, the DNA is TGTGCCAGCAGTGAAGGCCGGGACAGAAAAGTCTATGGCTACACCTTC.

This clonotype was observed at least ten times. The chain employs TRBV28 and TRBJ1-1; D gene ambiguous. The CDR3 extends over 11 amino acids. Trimming removed 8 bases at V and 1 base at J, with 5 bases between. CDR1 is MDHEN, CDR2 SYDVKM, per germline. The CDR3 DNA sequence: TGTGCCAGCTTCGGGAACACTGAAGCTTTCTTT. Its translation: CASFGNTEAFF.

This clonotype was detected many times. The chain combines TRBV27 with TRBJ2-7; 8 bases are a match to TRBD1. The J segment lost 6 bases and the V segment lost 6 bases, leaving 13 bases of the junction unmatched. The CDR3 is 15 amino acids. Germline V lookup: CDR1 MNHEY, CDR2 SMNVEV (reference sequence). The CDR3, as DNA: TGTGCCAGCAGGACACGGACAGGGTTGGCATCCGAGCAGTACTTC. Its protein product is CASRTRTGLASEQYF.

This clonotype occurred many times. The chain couples TRBV28 to TRBJ2-7; 9 nucleotides agree with TRBD2. Per the germline V gene, CDR1 is MDHEN and CDR2 is SYDVKM. The CDR3 has 16 residues. Trimming took 6 bases from V and 0 from J; bases not matched to a gene: 9. CDR3 nucleotide sequence: TGTGCCAGCAGGAGGTTGACTAGCGGTCTCTCCTACGAGCAGTACTTC. It yields the protein CASRRLTSGLSYEQYF. Using reference TRBV28 and TRBJ2-7 for the parts outside the CDR3, the full variable domain is DVKVTQSSRYLVKRTGEKVFLECVQDMDHENMFWYRQDPGLGLRLIYFSYDVKMKEKGDIPEGYSVSREKKERFSLILESASTNQTSMYLCASRRLTSGLSYEQYFGPGTRLTVT.

The table lists this clonotype with many counts. V and J are TRBV7-9 and TRBJ2-1, with 14 bases matching TRBD2. V was pared by 5 bases and J by 6 bases, with 3 bases of the junction left unmatched. The CDR3 is 15 residues long. Per germline, CDR1 SEHNR and CDR2 FQNEAQ (reference sequence). CDR3: CASSAGLAGVNEQFF. CDR3 coding DNA: TGTGCCAGCAGCGCGGGACTAGCGGGAGTCAATGAGCAGTTCTTC.

This clonotype showed up just a few times. The genes are TRBV20-1 and TRBJ2-3; D is uncertain. Trimming took off 1 base at V and 6 bases at J, with 8 bases between the two ends. Looked up from germline, CDR1 is DFQATT and CDR2 is SNEGSKA (reference sequence). CDR3 length: 12 amino acids. The CDR3 nucleotides read TGCAGTGCTAGAGCCCGTAGGGATACGCAGTATTTT. Translating gives CSARARRDTQYF.

This clonotype was seen more than once but under ten times. The chain carries TRBV9 and TRBJ2-1; TRBD2 agrees at 9 bases. Germline CDR1 is SGDLS and CDR2 is YYNGEE. J gave up 9 bases and V 0 bases, and 7 bases lay outside the gene matches. The CDR3 totals 15 residues. The CDR3 is CASSVGASGTGEQFF. CDR3 sequence (DNA): TGTGCCAGCAGCGTAGGAGCTAGCGGGACGGGTGAGCAGTTCTTC.

This clonotype was observed many times. The germline gene is not matched at one end of the junction; a read error may be the cause. The V call is TRBV5-4, the J call TRBJ2-7, with 7 bases matching TRBD2. CDR3 length: 15 amino acids. Germline V gives CDR1 SGHNT, CDR2 YYREEE (reference sequence). The CDR3 is CASSFLAGVSHEQYF. The DNA of the CDR3 is TGTGCCAGCAGCTTCTTGGCGGGAGTCTCCCACGAGCAGTACTTC.